The 11 T cell receptor beta chains reported below all come from one sample, sequenced in a study of cytomegalovirus exposure and HLA in healthy donors. 13 Jbeta primers and 60 Vbeta primers were used for the PCR. This table comes from immunoSEQ multiplex PCR, and its TCRdb copy is limited to in-frame clones, with some not included. The sample consists of some 150,000 clones, roughly 77% of them appearing once. Sequenced: PBMCs. Receptors were obtained from a man between 25 and 39 years old in good health and CMV-seropositive.

The chain couples TRBV4-3 to TRBJ2-7; 8 positions match TRBD1. The CDR3 length is 15 residues. J gave up 2 bases and V 0 bases, and 3 bases lay outside the gene matches. Germline loops: CDR1 LGHNA, CDR2 YSLEER. Written as DNA, the CDR3 is TGCGCCAGCAGCCAAGAGTTGGACAGGGCCTACGAGCAGTACTTC. Protein sequence: CASSQELDRAYEQYF.

This clone was recorded once. The rearrangement joins TRBV2 to TRBJ2-7; D unclear. The CDR3 contains 15 residues. V lost 2 bases and J 0 bases, leaving 11 bases between the germline ends. Per germline, CDR1 SNHLY and CDR2 FYNNEI. The CDR3 coding sequence is TGTGCCAGCAGTGAATTTTCAGGTAACTCCTACGAGCAGTACTTC. Its protein is CASSEFSGNSYEQYF.

This clone was detected a few times. This sequence joins TRBV6-1 and TRBJ2-2, with TRBD1 matching 11 bases. V trimming: 7 bases; J trimming: 6 bases; junction bases outside the gene matches: 4. The CDR3 loop spans 14 amino acids. Per germline, CDR1 MNHNS and CDR2 SASEGT. Written as DNA, the CDR3 is TGTGCCAGCACCCCGGGACAGGGGGCCGGGGAGCTGTTTTTT. Translating gives CASTPGQGAGELFF.

V gene TRBV7-9 combines with J gene TRBJ2-1; D call uncertain. The CDR3 runs 17 residues. V was cut by 5 bases and J by 0 bases, with 17 bases left in between. In germline, CDR1 is SEHNR, CDR2 FQNEAQ (reference sequence). The CDR3 DNA reads TGTGCCAGCAGCCCACTTCGAGGCAGCAGCTCCTACAATGAGCAGTTCTTC. It translates to CASSPLRGSSSYNEQFF.

CDR3 sequence reads: CASSRDRDNYGYTF. The DNA of the CDR3 is TGCGCCAGCAGCAGGGACAGGGATAACTATGGCTACACCTTC. V gene TRBV5-1 combines with J gene TRBJ1-2; 9 nucleotides align to TRBD1. The CDR3 has 14 amino acids. The junction had 2 bases not matched to a gene; V was cut back by 4 bases and J by 1 base. Looked up from germline, CDR1 is SGHRS and CDR2 is YFSETQ.

This clone was counted once. The V call is TRBV7-3, the J call TRBJ2-7; possibly TRBD1 for D (6 bases). V lost 5 bases, J lost 6 bases, and 14 bases lay in between. Germline-derived CDR1 and CDR2 are SGHTA and FQGTGA. This CDR3 is built from 13 residues. The CDR3 sequence is CASSPSPGVEQYF. The CDR3 DNA sequence: TGTGCCAGCAGCCCCTCCCCAGGGGTCGAGCAGTACTTC.

This sequence joins TRBV29-1 and TRBJ2-7; D unclear. The CDR3 has 12 residues. The V end was cut by 6 bases, the J end by 1 base, with 10 bases between. Looked up from germline, CDR1 is SQVTM and CDR2 is ANQGSEA. CDR3 sequence: CSVASRSYEQYF. Written as DNA, the CDR3 is TGCAGCGTCGCCTCCCGGTCCTACGAGCAGTACTTC.

This clone has more than one count but fewer than ten. The rearrangement links TRBV4-3 to TRBJ1-2, with D uncertain. Germline CDR1 and CDR2: LGHNA and YSLEER. V was trimmed by 0 bases and J by 0 bases, leaving 11 bases between them. The CDR3 consists of 16 residues. CDR3 region: CASSQDYSPTNYGYTF. The CDR3 DNA is TGCGCCAGCAGCCAAGATTACTCCCCTACTAACTATGGCTACACCTTC.

The V and J genes are TRBV7-3 and TRBJ2-1; no reliable D call. This CDR3 has 15 residues. Germline V gene data show CDR1 as SGHTA and CDR2 as FQGTGA. The ends were cut back, 0 bases at V and 1 base at J, with 7 bases in the middle. The CDR3 DNA reads as TGTGCCAGCAGCTTAACCCCTAGTTCCTACAATGAGCAGTTCTTC. This codes for CASSLTPSSYNEQFF.

V gene TRBV18 combines with J gene TRBJ2-3; TRBD2 matches 7 bases. The ends lost 3 bases at V and 6 bases at J; junction bases unmatched: 9. CDR3 length: 15 amino acids. The germline CDR1 and CDR2 sequences are KGHSH and LQKENI. The CDR3 loop is CASSPRASGRDTQYF. The CDR3 bases are TGTGCCAGCTCACCTCGGGCTAGCGGTCGCGATACGCAGTATTTT.

This clone was recorded once. The same CDR3 can be traced to other DNA sequences in this sample. The genes are TRBV6-5 and TRBJ2-7; possible D gene TRBD1, 6 bases. V lost 6 bases and J lost 4, with 10 bases in between. CDR1 and CDR2 from the germline V gene are MNHEY and SVGAGI. There are 12 residues in the CDR3. The CDR3 coding sequence is TGTGCCAGCAGGGACAGAGGGTACGAGCAGTACTTC. It encodes CASRDRGYEQYF.